This T cell receptor (beta chain) was identified during a study of T-cell memory formation after mild COVID-19. At the level of the study: The TCR clusters were mostly specific to one donor.

V gave up 5 bases and J gave up 0 bases, with 6 bases separating them. Germline assignment: CDR1 SGHVS and CDR2 FNYEAQ. The CDR3 covers 13 residues. Study-wide results and caveats: Cross-reactive memory apparently joined, as some responding clones appeared in pre-infection memory. Clones contracting day 15 to 85 were balanced CD4/CD8; later expanders leaned CD4+.

A word on this clonotype: Its target is unknown. This may come from a read error, since a much larger clone is one base off.

In TCRdb, the 5' RACE reads were re-called with MiXCR into one record per CDR3 protein. The table has 500,000 to 650,000 distinct CDR3 sequences, less than 25% seen once. The chain joins TRBV7-6 to TRBJ2-3; D is uncertain. The origin of this receptor is an adult woman who had mild COVID-19 (a few samples of this study predate the infection). Cell type and time point are not known. The sequencing input was PBMCs or a T cell subset sorted from them (not recorded which). CDR3 protein: CASSDTSTDTQYF. CDR3 DNA sequence: TGTGCCAGCAGCGACACTAGCACAGATACGCAGTATTTT.